This record looks at one T cell receptor beta chain sequence and its context. This clone was recorded a few times. It lacks a known antigen. No much larger clone is present one base from it, and per-base qualities are unavailable. The library was made by the immunoSEQ multiplex PCR assay. For the multiplex PCR, a mixture combining 60 forward primers for TCR Vbeta segments and 13 reverse primers for TCR Jbeta segments was used. A multiplex PCR assay on genomic DNA amplified the CDR3 region of rearranged TCR beta genes. The Illumina HiSeq System was used to sequence the amplified TCR beta libraries as 87-base-pair reads. Per the source publication's procedure: A later analysis counted tens of millions of unique TCR beta chains across the 500 to 850 repertoires, and some 11 million of these chains were shared by at least two donors. A nearest-neighbor algorithm error-corrected the raw reads and collapsed the reads into unique sequences, merging closely related sequences to remove PCR and sequencing errors. CDR3 sequences were aligned to IMGT reference sequences to assign V, D and J gene segments. Each retained sequence needed at least a six-nucleotide match to both a V gene segment and a J gene segment. Rearrangements were called productive when the CDR3 lacked stop codons and stayed in frame with V and J; all others were non-productive. CDR3 was defined according to IMGT convention as the region running from the second conserved V-encoded cysteine to the conserved J-encoded phenylalanine. The earlier analysis of some 550 of the donors excluded any sequence lacking an unambiguous match to a single V gene segment. An earlier analysis of several hundred of the donors called V segments functional above 56.7% productive rearrangements and segregating when the between-donor standard deviation exceeded 5%. To diagnose cytomegalovirus status from the catalog of TCR beta chain sequences, a statistical classification framework was built. In a later analysis, TCR nucleotide sequences were compared against IMGT/GENE-DB human TR gene sequences so that V and J genes could be assigned. In a later analysis, CDR3 sequences and most-parsimonious VDJ recombination scenarios were assigned using the TCRdist pipeline. In a later analysis, every TCR beta chain was defined by the combination of its CDR3 amino acid sequence and its V-gene family, and reads without a unique V-gene family were dropped. A later analysis removed 500 to 600 highly shared, low-generation-probability nucleotide sequences to deal with suspected cross-contamination and a sequencing artifact. A later analysis calculated a clonal expansion index for each public chain from normalized within-repertoire ranks of inferred template counts. In a later analysis, generation probabilities were computed with a VDJ recombination model fitted to out-of-frame rearrangements, and the resulting probabilities were checked against IGoR. A later analysis scored TCR-TCR, TCR-HLA and TCR-CMV co-occurrence with hypergeometric tests, applying a repertoire-size bias correction to TCR pairs. In a later analysis, false discovery rates were estimated by permuting HLA or CMV assignments 20 times. In a later analysis, co-occurring TCRs were grouped using DBSCAN, with TCRdist sequence similarity added in when clustering inside HLA-allele-positive subsets. Repertoires with fewer than 30,000 or more than 120,000 public chains were left out of co-occurrence clustering, as were about 5 repertoires with anomalous nucleotide sharing. TCRdb mirrors the immuneACCESS table, restricted to in-frame sequences. Some clones are absent from its copies; in checked studies, under half trace to an unresolved V gene, and the reason for the others is unknown. V, J and clone size reflect that table, while D and trimming were determined from the DNA. For this sample the table gives 95,000 to 100,000 clones, of which about 80% were detected only once. The ten largest clones take up 3.5% to 5% of the sample.

The germline V gene (reference sequence) supplies CDR1 SGHKS and CDR2 YYEKEE. The CDR3 has 14 amino acids, counting the end cysteine and phenylalanine. Solely the CDR3 DNA is kept, with 42 bases framed from the first base. V and J are trimmed by 3 bases and 6 bases, and the gene matches miss 9 bases of the junction. The data were taken from a study of cytomegalovirus exposure and HLA in healthy donors (dated by TCRdb to between 2016 and 2019). Turning to the overall study: An earlier analysis of more than 550 of the donors reported around 280 Gb of sequence data and 95 million to 130 million unique TCR beta sequences obtained from approximately 180 million T cells. An early release that covered 500 to 800 HLA-typed donors contained approximately 300 gigabases of sequencing data and tens of millions of unique TCR sequences. Among the roughly 370 genotyped donors, about 85% belonged to the genetic ancestry cluster associated with self-reported Caucasian donors. The study aimed to test whether cataloging public T cell receptors could reveal signatures of past pathogen exposure. The study profiled the T cell repertoires of under 700 subjects by immunosequencing and related them to cytomegalovirus serostatus. In addition to the first cohort of 650 to 800 subjects, a separate validation cohort of over 90 different subjects was used. The study combined high-throughput TCR immunosequencing, statistical association of individual TCRs with disease status, and machine learning to predict cytomegalovirus infection status. In a later analysis, previously published TCR beta repertoires from several hundred donors were re-analyzed and high-resolution HLA genotyping was added so that TCR occurrence patterns could be studied. In the later analysis, no new phenotypic data were used to find candidate immune exposures; instead, reliance was placed on TCR beta sequences and their occurrence across donors. An earlier analysis of a few hundred of the donors applied high-throughput TCR beta sequencing to assess whether each TCR beta V gene segment acted as functional or pseudogenic. Alongside the repertoire data, information on donor age, sex, ethnicity and CMV serostatus was compiled. Genome-wide SNP genotypes for about three fifths of the 666 donors were used in a later genetic analysis, which treated that subset as a discovery cohort. All discovery cohort repertoires had been generated on a single sequencing platform. HLA typing covered class I and class II loci at four-digit resolution. The number of typed donors differed by locus: about 620-630 for A, B, C, DRB1 and DQB1; 522 for DQA1; around 580 for DPA1; and some 470 for DPB1. Roughly 5 DR-DQ haplotypes were treated as single units for association and clustering because of strong linkage in the cohort. Across approximately 400 genotyped donors of the cohort, an average of about 200,000 unique TCR beta nucleotide sequences per donor were sequenced, and roughly 17% of those sequences were non-productive.

General findings and caveats noted by the study authors: In a later analysis, around 15,000 TCR beta sequences were associated with specific HLA alleles at a false discovery rate of 0.05. An earlier analysis of around 600 of the donors showed that most TCR beta V segments appeared in productive rearrangements either about 87% or about 30% of the time, which broadly matched IMGT annotations. Because HLA typing was missing for some donors at each locus, association tests included only the typed subset. Because the 87-base-pair reads could not distinguish some IMGT-functional V segments, including TRBV6-2 and TRBV6-3, those segments were excluded. In a later analysis, HLA-associated TCR beta chains showed more clonal expansion and lower generation probabilities than non-associated chains that were equally common. A later genetic analysis reported fewer N-insertions in productive TCRs among donors in an Asian-associated ancestry cluster than the roughly 640-donor mean. Immune exposure information for the cohort was limited to CMV serostatus. Because counts were too low, around 17 rarely observed V segments, including chromosome 9 orphons, were left out of the earlier analysis of 500 to 650 of the donors. The presence/absence analyses assumed that sequencing depth was roughly uniform across donors, and that assumption may not be true. The study gave a list of 150 to 200 TCR beta chains associated with cytomegalovirus. Most TCR sequences were observed very rarely across donors, whereas some public TCRs were present in many individuals. It was suggested by the authors that the approach could potentially be generalized to other disease states and immunological phenotypes. Most CMV-associated TCR beta chains appeared to be HLA-restricted in a later analysis, and the HLA associations seemed to be driven largely by CMV exposure. A cluster of highly shared sequence variants was judged likely to represent a technical artifact of the sequencing pipeline. In a later analysis, TCR association rates were found to vary across HLA loci, with the most associated TCRs seen for DRB1 alleles and the fewest for HLA-C alleles. The classifier was reported to diagnose cytomegalovirus status with high specificity and sensitivity in both the original and validation cohorts. In a later analysis, several top co-occurrence clusters were reported to appear linked to parvovirus B19, influenza, CMV and Epstein-Barr virus. The cohort was sequenced for TCR beta chains only, and without alpha or paired-chain data the features that could be detected were limited. In vitro tests confirmed that three of the cytomegalovirus-associated TCR beta chains recognize cytomegalovirus antigens. A further reported finding was that TCR beta sequences accurately predicted the HLA-A and HLA-B alleles for most subjects in the first cohort. When HLA alleles, especially DR and DQ, strongly co-occurred, attributing TCR associations to individual alleles was difficult. Linkage disequilibrium might explain the correlated functional status among segregating V segments, but an unknown experimental factor could not be excluded. A later genetic analysis associated a missense DCLRE1C variant with V-gene and J-gene trimming of TCR beta chains, and an independent cohort replicated the association.

The cohort consisted of approximately 670 healthy bone marrow donors. Cohort members were all nominally healthy when sampled, although unrecorded immune exposures were likely present. The donor was CMV seronegative and was included in the group of about 350 seronegative cohort members. Each donor provided a peripheral blood sample, and peripheral blood mononuclear cells were used for TCR beta sequencing. Genomic DNA extraction from the blood cell samples was performed with the Qiagen DNeasy Blood Extraction Kit. The sequence joins TRBV5-5 to TRBJ2-7; TRBD1 agrees with 7 junctional bases. This TCR was sampled from a man between 40 and 49 years old in good health and CMV-seronegative. The source material was PBMCs. This receptor carries the CDR3 CASSYETGTSEQYF. The nucleotide sequence is TGTGCCAGCAGCTATGAGACAGGGACCTCCGAGCAGTACTTC.